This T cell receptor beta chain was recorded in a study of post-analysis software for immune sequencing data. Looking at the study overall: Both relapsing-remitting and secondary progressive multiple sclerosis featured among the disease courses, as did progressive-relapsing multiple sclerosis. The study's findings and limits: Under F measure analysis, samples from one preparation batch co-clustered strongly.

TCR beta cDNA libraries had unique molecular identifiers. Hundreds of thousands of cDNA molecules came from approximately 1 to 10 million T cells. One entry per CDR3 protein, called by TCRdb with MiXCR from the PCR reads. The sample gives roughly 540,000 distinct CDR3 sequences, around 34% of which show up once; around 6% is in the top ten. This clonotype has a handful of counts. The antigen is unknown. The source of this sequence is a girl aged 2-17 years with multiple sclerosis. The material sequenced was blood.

The CDR3 spells CSARDSSSGDEAFF. In DNA form, the CDR3 reads TGCAGTGCTAGAGATTCTTCATCGGGCGATGAAGCTTTCTTT. This sequence joins TRBV20-1 and TRBJ1-1; D call uncertain. The germline gives CDR1 DFQATT, CDR2 SNEGSKA (reference sequence). The CDR3 sequence is 14 residues long. Trimming took 0 bases from V and 7 from J, leaving 15 bases between them.